Each of the 31 T cell receptor beta chains below was sequenced from the same sample in a study of post-analysis software for immune sequencing data. No antigens are known for them. Prepared libraries of TCR beta cDNA carried unique molecular identifiers. TCRdb reanalysed the PCR reads using MiXCR and keeps one entry per CDR3 protein. There are more than 350,000 distinct CDR3 sequences in the sample; approximately 38% occur only once, and 7.5% to 8.5% lies in the top ten. Study-wide points: Controls showed lower frequencies than patients for five TRBV segments, and TRBV5-6, TRBV5-1 and TRBV20-1 were among these.

Sequencing was done on a sample of blood. The receptors come from a girl aged 2 to 10 with multiple sclerosis.

In this sample, this clonotype turned up a few times. Just one base apart from a much larger clone, this may be a read error. V usage is TRBV3-1 and J usage is TRBJ2-7; no firm D call. The CDR3 covers 14 residues. The germline gives CDR1 LGHDT, CDR2 YNNKEL (reference sequence). CDR3 coding DNA: TGTGCCAGCAGCCAACAGCCGAGCTCCTACGAGCGGTACTTC. It yields the protein CASSQQPSSYERYF.

This clonotype showed up just once. The rearrangement links TRBV7-9 to TRBJ2-1, with TRBD2 identical over 10 bases. This CDR3 is 16 amino acids long. V gave up 5 bases and J gave up 4 bases; unmatched junction bases: 8. Germline V CDR1 and CDR2: SEHNR, FQNEAQ (reference sequence). For the CDR3, the DNA is TGTGCCAGCAGCGTTTCGACTAGCGGGCCTTACAATGAGCAGTTCTTC. Its translation: CASSVSTSGPYNEQFF.

This clonotype occurred a few times. V and J are TRBV6-5 and TRBJ1-1; D gene unclear. The germline CDR1 and CDR2 sequences are MNHEY and SVGAGI. The CDR3 extends over 11 amino acids. V was trimmed by 6 bases and J by 11 bases, leaving 13 bases between them. CDR3 bases: TGTGCCAGCAGCTCCGAAAGAGGGGCTTTCTTT. Encoded protein: CASSSERGAFF.

The V gene is TRBV24-1, the J gene TRBJ2-1, with D perhaps assigned TRBD1 or TRBD2 (7 bases each). This CDR3 comprises 16 residues. Trimming pared 3 bases from V and 7 bases from J, leaving 18 bases between. Germline assignment: CDR1 KGHDR and CDR2 SFDVKD. CDR3 coding DNA: TGTGCCACCAGTGATCCGAGACAGGGAGGGAGAAATGAGCAGTTCTTC. It is translated as CATSDPRQGGRNEQFF.

The chain links TRBV5-1 to TRBJ1-6, with D possibly being TRBD1 (6 bases). The CDR3 extends over 16 amino acids. Germline CDR1 is SGHRS and CDR2 is YFSETQ. Trimming shortened V by 2 bases and J by 0 bases, and 9 bases separated the two germline ends. The CDR3 is CASSFDRSSYNSPLHF. The DNA for the CDR3 is TGCGCCAGCAGCTTCGACAGGAGCTCCTATAATTCACCCCTCCACTTT. Full variable domain (outside the CDR3, taken from reference TRBV5-1 and TRBJ1-6): KAGVTQTPRYLIKTRGQQVTLSCSPISGHRSVSWYQQTPGQGLQFLFEYFSETQRNKGNFPGRFSGRQFSNSRSEMNVSTLELGDSALYLCASSFDRSSYNSPLHFGNGTRLTVT.

The chain combines TRBV7-9 with TRBJ2-1, with unresolved D. The CDR3 is 15 residues long. V was shortened by 4 bases and J by 10 bases, with 20 bases between the two germline ends. Germline V gene lookup returns CDR1 SEHNR and CDR2 FQNEAQ (reference sequence). The CDR3 DNA reads as TGTGCCAGCAGCTCTAACCGGGTCTTCTCCTACGAGCAGTTCTTC. Translated: CASSSNRVFSYEQFF. The full variable domain, its missing parts supplied by reference TRBV7-9 and TRBJ2-1, is DTGVSQNPRHKITKRGQNVTFRCDPISEHNRLYWYRQTLGQGPEFLTYFQNEAQLEKSRLLSDRFSAERPKGSFSTLEIQRTEQGDSAMYLCASSSNRVFSYEQFFGPGTRLTVL.

Only a few counts were recorded for this clonotype. The genes are TRBV4-2 and TRBJ2-1; D may correspond to TRBD1 or TRBD2 (6 bases each). The CDR3 is 16 residues long. Germline V gene lookup returns CDR1 LGHNA and CDR2 YNFKEQ. The V end was cut by 0 bases, the J end by 2 bases, with 11 bases between. DNA of the CDR3: TGTGCCAGCAGCCAAGATTGGGGGGCCGCCTACAATGAGCAGTTCTTC. Translated: CASSQDWGAAYNEQFF.

This sequence joins TRBV20-1 and TRBJ2-7; 7 nucleotides align to TRBD2. J was trimmed by 1 base and V by 6 bases; bases with no gene match: 6. This CDR3 spans 13 amino acids. The germline gives CDR1 DFQATT, CDR2 SNEGSKA (reference sequence). The CDR3: CSANGLESYEQYF. The CDR3, as DNA: TGCAGTGCGAACGGACTAGAGTCCTACGAGCAGTACTTC.

The chain is built from TRBV7-3 and TRBJ2-5; perhaps TRBD1 as D (6 bases). TRBJ2-7 explains the end of the DNA better; the J call may be wrong. Germline lookup yields CDR1 SGHTA and CDR2 FQGTGA. The CDR3 is 15 amino acids. Written as DNA, the CDR3 is TGTGCCAGCAGTTCTAAAGGGGGTCCGTTGAACGAGCAGTACTTC. Translating gives CASSSKGGPLNEQYF.

The chain employs TRBV4-1 and TRBJ1-2, with TRBD1 matching 9 bases. Trimming took 1 base from V and 4 from J; bases not matched to a gene: 4. Germline V gene lookup returns CDR1 MGHRA and CDR2 YSYEKL. The CDR3 extends over 15 amino acids. The CDR3 region has the DNA TGCGCCAGCAGCCAAGCTGGGACAGGGTTCTATGGCTACACCTTC. This sequence encodes CASSQAGTGFYGYTF.

The chain has TRBV29-1 and TRBJ2-7, with D hard to call. The V gene's germline CDR1 is SQVTM and CDR2 ANQGSEA. This CDR3 contains 11 residues. V shed 1 base and J shed 6 bases, with 7 bases lying between them. The DNA for the CDR3 is TGCAGCGTTGAAGCGCTAGGCGAGCAGTACTTC. This codes for CSVEALGEQYF.

This chain's CDR3 is CASSRTPAGGYTF. CDR3 DNA sequence: TGTGCCAGCAGCCGCACACCGGCGGGTGGCTACACCTTC. The chain is built from TRBV6-5 and TRBJ1-2; no clear D gene. Looked up from germline, CDR1 is MNHEY and CDR2 is SVGAGI. The CDR3 extends over 13 amino acids. V lost 6 bases and J lost 7, with 15 bases in between.

This clonotype has a handful of counts. The chain employs TRBV2 and TRBJ2-7; D is unclear. From germline, CDR1 is SNHLY and CDR2 FYNNEI. V dropped 2 bases and J dropped 3 bases, with 11 bases sitting between them. This CDR3 region has 14 residues. The CDR3 sequence: CASSEWVWIYEQYF. Here the CDR3 DNA reads TGTGCCAGCAGTGAATGGGTTTGGATCTACGAGCAGTACTTC. Together with reference TRBV2 and TRBJ2-7, the CDR3 gives the full variable domain: EPEVTQTPSHQVTQMGQEVILRCVPISNHLYFYWYRQILGQKVEFLVSFYNNEISEKSEIFDDQFSVERPDGSNFTLKIRSTKLEDSAMYFCASSEWVWIYEQYFGPGTRLTVT.

This chain links TRBV9 with TRBJ2-7, with D perhaps TRBD1 (6 bases). V lost 3 bases, J lost 0 bases, and 10 bases lay in between. CDR1 is SGDLS, CDR2 YYNGEE, per germline. The CDR3 contains 14 residues. The CDR3 DNA is TGTGCCAGCAGCGCCTACAGGGACTCCTACGAGCAGTACTTC. Protein sequence: CASSAYRDSYEQYF.

This sequence joins TRBV12-5 and TRBJ2-7; D gene uncertain. Germline CDR1 and CDR2: LGHNT and FRNRAP. This CDR3 is 12 amino acids long. The germline V and J ends were trimmed by 4 bases and 5 bases, with 9 bases remaining between them. CDR3 loop: CASGSPGNEQYF. The CDR3 nucleotides read TGTGCTAGTGGTTCCCCCGGCAACGAGCAGTACTTC.

As for this clonotype: Since a much larger clone is just one base distant, this may be a read error. This chain links TRBV4-3 with TRBJ2-3; D gene ambiguous. Germline V gene data show CDR1 as LGHNA and CDR2 as YSLEER. This CDR3 comprises 14 residues. Here the CDR3 reads CAGSAGGVTDTQYF. The DNA of the CDR3 is TGCGCCGGCAGCGCAGGTGGAGTCACAGATACGCAGTATTTT.

This clonotype was detected only a few times. The chain links TRBV7-2 to TRBJ2-7; 9 positions match TRBD2. The CDR3 is 17 residues long. Trimming took 5 bases from V and 3 from J; bases not matched to a gene: 14. Looked up from germline, CDR1 is SGHTA and CDR2 is FQGNSA. CDR3 DNA: TGTGCCAGCAGCCACTATCAGGCGACTAGCGGCTACTACGAGCAGTACTTC. Translation: CASSHYQATSGYYEQYF.

This clonotype was detected once. The chain uses TRBV7-2 and TRBJ2-3; tentatively, D is TRBD1 or TRBD2 (5 bases each). The CDR3 has 15 residues. Germline CDR1 reads SGHTA; CDR2 reads FQGNSA. Trimming took off 1 base at V and 0 bases at J, with 8 bases between the two ends. CDR3 in amino acids: CASSLEWGSTDTQYF. The CDR3 bases are TGTGCCAGCAGCTTAGAATGGGGGAGCACAGATACGCAGTATTTT. The complete variable domain, with remaining parts taken from reference TRBV7-2 and TRBJ2-3, reads GAGVSQSPSNKVTEKGKDVELRCDPISGHTALYWYRQSLGQGLEFLIYFQGNSAPDKSGLPSDRFSAERTGGSVSTLTIQRTQQEDSAVYLCASSLEWGSTDTQYFGPGTRLTVL.

The CDR3 loop is CASSLRVTGYEQYF. CDR3 coding DNA: TGTGCCAGCAGCCTCAGGGTTACAGGTTACGAGCAGTACTTC. This chain connects TRBV6-4 to TRBJ2-5; D perhaps matches TRBD1 (5 bases). Gene TRBJ2-7 matches the end of the DNA better, so the J call may be wrong. The CDR3 spans 14 residues. The germline gives CDR1 MRHNA, CDR2 SNTAGT.

The chain uses TRBV5-1 and TRBJ2-1; no firm D call. The ends were cut back, 5 bases at V and 0 bases at J, with 6 bases in the middle. There are 13 residues in the CDR3. Germline V gene data show CDR1 as SGHRS and CDR2 as YFSETQ. DNA for the CDR3: TGCGCCAGCAGGGTGAGCTCCTACAATGAGCAGTTCTTC. This encodes CASRVSSYNEQFF.

This clonotype appeared a few times. The chain carries TRBV3-1 and TRBJ1-2, with 9 nucleotides matching TRBD1. CDR3 length: 15 amino acids. Trimming removed 5 bases from V and 2 bases from J; junction bases left unmatched: 6. The germline gives CDR1 LGHDT, CDR2 YNNKEL (reference sequence). Here the CDR3 reads CASSAAGQGNYGYTF. DNA of the CDR3: TGTGCCAGCAGCGCTGCGGGACAGGGAAACTATGGCTACACCTTC. Full variable domain (outside the CDR3, taken from reference TRBV3-1 and TRBJ1-2): DTAVSQTPKYLVTQMGNDKSIKCEQNLGHDTMYWYKQDSKKFLKIMFSYNNKELIINETVPNRFSPKSPDKAHLNLHINSLELGDSAVYFCASSAAGQGNYGYTFGSGTRLTVV.

The chain is built from TRBV2 and TRBJ2-3, with D perhaps TRBD2 (5 bases). With 0 bases removed from V and 4 bases from J, the gap between germline ends came to 14 bases. The germline V gene encodes CDR1 SNHLY and CDR2 FYNNEI. CDR3 length: 16 amino acids. CDR3 loop: CASSEALRSSADTQYF. For the CDR3, the DNA is TGTGCCAGCAGTGAAGCGCTTCGGAGTAGCGCAGATACGCAGTATTTT. The full variable domain, its missing parts supplied by reference TRBV2 and TRBJ2-3, is EPEVTQTPSHQVTQMGQEVILRCVPISNHLYFYWYRQILGQKVEFLVSFYNNEISEKSEIFDDQFSVERPDGSNFTLKIRSTKLEDSAMYFCASSEALRSSADTQYFGPGTRLTVL.

V usage is TRBV15 and J usage is TRBJ2-3; TRBD2 matches at 8 bases. The CDR3 has 17 residues. CDR1 and CDR2 from the germline V gene are LNHNV and YYDKDF (reference sequence). V lost 8 bases and J lost 6; bases outside the gene matches: 19. CDR3 protein: CATRRNVGGRRRDTQYF. CDR3 bases: TGTGCCACCCGAAGAAATGTCGGCGGGAGGAGGAGGGATACGCAGTATTTT.

This clonotype was recorded a few times. V gene TRBV14 combines with J gene TRBJ2-3; D unresolved. The germline CDR1 and CDR2 sequences are SGHDN and FVKESK. This CDR3 has 15 residues. Trimming cost V 1 base and J 1 base, with 9 bases left between them. The CDR3 protein is CASSQGPSRTDTQYF. The CDR3 nucleotides read TGTGCCAGCAGCCAAGGTCCTAGTCGCACAGATACGCAGTATTTT.

J is TRBJ2-5 and V is TRBV4-1; 10 bases agree with TRBD1. CDR1 and CDR2 (germline): MGHRA, YSYEKL. Losses at the gene ends were 3 bases for V and 2 bases for J; bases not matched to a gene: 3. The CDR3 has 15 amino acids. The CDR3 protein is CASSHADRGQETQYF. Written as DNA, the CDR3 is TGCGCCAGCAGCCACGCGGACAGGGGGCAAGAGACCCAGTACTTC.

J is TRBJ1-1 and V is TRBV6-6; the match to TRBD1 covers 7 bases. Per the germline V gene, CDR1 is MNHNY and CDR2 is SVGAGI (reference sequence). The CDR3 is 14 residues long. V shed 2 bases and J 7 bases; nucleotides not matched to a gene: 7. The CDR3 is CASSYPTRDSEAFF. Written as DNA, the CDR3 is TGTGCCAGCAGTTACCCTACCCGGGACAGTGAAGCTTTCTTT.

The V and J genes are TRBV7-2 and TRBJ2-5, with 9 bases aligning to TRBD2. This CDR3 spans 18 amino acids. Germline V gives CDR1 SGHTA, CDR2 FQGNSA. V shed 3 bases and J 1 base; nucleotides not matched to a gene: 12. The CDR3 nucleotides read TGTGCCAGCAGCTTCGGGGTGCTAGCGGGGCATCTCCAAGAGACCCAGTACTTC. It codes for CASSFGVLAGHLQETQYF.

The gene calls are TRBV7-9 and TRBJ1-1; no clear D. Per the germline V gene, CDR1 is SEHNR and CDR2 is FQNEAQ (reference sequence). The CDR3 has 12 amino acids. V lost 1 base and J 8 bases, leaving 8 bases between the germline ends. CDR3 region: CASSLVHVEAFF. CDR3 sequence (DNA): TGTGCCAGCAGCTTAGTCCATGTGGAAGCTTTCTTT. Together with reference TRBV7-9 and TRBJ1-1, the CDR3 gives the full variable domain: DTGVSQNPRHKITKRGQNVTFRCDPISEHNRLYWYRQTLGQGPEFLTYFQNEAQLEKSRLLSDRFSAERPKGSFSTLEIQRTEQGDSAMYLCASSLVHVEAFFGQGTRLTVV.

The V call is TRBV20-1, the J call TRBJ2-3; TRBD1 matches at 7 bases. J was trimmed by 5 bases and V by 0 bases; bases with no gene match: 8. The germline V gene has CDR1 DFQATT and CDR2 SNEGSKA (reference sequence). This CDR3 comprises 15 residues. The CDR3 DNA sequence: TGCAGTGCTAGAGATACGAGGGGGCGGATAGATACGCAGTATTTT. Its translation: CSARDTRGRIDTQYF.

V usage is TRBV19 and J usage is TRBJ1-2, with D maybe TRBD1 (6 bases). Germline values: CDR1 LNHDA, CDR2 SQIVND (reference sequence). With 1 base removed from V and 8 bases from J, the gap between germline ends came to 11 bases. The CDR3 extends over 13 amino acids. CDR3 loop: CASSIVQGKGYTF. DNA of the CDR3: TGTGCCAGTAGTATAGTTCAGGGGAAAGGCTACACCTTC.

The chain combines TRBV6-4 with TRBJ1-5, with 8 bases lining up with TRBD1. V gave up 7 bases and J gave up 0 bases; unmatched junction bases: 11. Germline V gives CDR1 MRHNA, CDR2 SNTAGT. CDR3 length equals 17 residues. The CDR3 coding sequence is TGTGCCAGCACTAGAAGGGACAGGCGGTATAGCAATCAGCCCCAGCATTTT. Its translation is CASTRRDRRYSNQPQHF.